This T cell receptor beta chain was sequenced during a study of blood T cells in healthy people across ages. Whole-study findings and limits: Investigators viewed diversity estimates from one million T cells as underestimates, the study reported. Significant beta diversity loss was already apparent by age approximately 40, declining roughly linearly.

Trimming removed 3 bases from V and 0 bases from J, with 8 bases in between. The germline gives CDR1 KGHSH, CDR2 LQKENI. This CDR3 has 14 residues. Of note for this clonotype: Its cognate antigen is unknown.

Isolation recovered at least 7 million PBMCs from every sample. Per sample, extraction of total RNA gave at least 6 micrograms in every case. Primed by a sample-barcoded 5' primer and a J-beta primer mix, a second PCR proceeded for about 7 to 11 cycles. TCRdb re-derived calls from the 5' RACE reads in MiXCR, one entry per CDR3 protein. The sample contains about 680,000 distinct CDR3 sequences, about half of which appear only once. The chain links TRBV18 to TRBJ1-2; no clear D. Sequencing was carried out using blood. This TCR was sampled from a woman aged 55 to 70 in good health. The CDR3 reads CASSPSPANYGYTF. The CDR3 nucleotides are TGTGCCAGCTCACCTTCCCCAGCTAACTATGGCTACACCTTC.